This TCR beta chain is drawn from a study of T cell changes during pregnancy in multiple sclerosis (dated by TCRdb to between 2018 and 2021). About the full investigation: The study looked at changes in the T cell repertoire across pregnancy in women with multiple sclerosis.

Library construction relied on the immunoSEQ multiplex PCR assay. This is the immuneACCESS table as TCRdb keeps it, with only in-frame sequences that have V and J called. A part of the clones is gone; compared with another copy, unresolved V genes explain less than half, and the rest is unexplained. The sample table holds tens of thousands of clones, of which around nine tenths were seen once. 0.47% of the sample rests with the top ten. Per the germline V gene, MNHNS is the CDR1 and SASEGT is the CDR2. V lost 7 bases and J lost 3 bases; the stretch between them is 18 bases long. Including the terminal cysteine and phenylalanine, the CDR3 comprises 15 residues. The sequence is cut down to CDR3 DNA, 45 bases in frame from base 1. Of note for this clone: There is no known antigen for this receptor. The record has no base qualities; no much larger clone is one base away.

The TCR comes from a female donor with multiple sclerosis, enrolled in a pregnancy study. The sample here was CD4+ T cells from peripheral blood mononuclear cells, taken in the second trimester of pregnancy. This chain joins TRBV6-1 to TRBJ1-2; no D gene can be assigned with confidence. The DNA is as follows: TGTGCCAGCAAGCGGGATATGGCCTCGGACTATGGCTACACCTTC. It encodes CASKRDMASDYGYTF.